Reported below is one T cell receptor (beta chain). The sample comes from a study of blood T cell repertoires in COVID-19. Study-level background: Sources were T cells, B-cell-depleted T cells, or PBMCs; the material itself was cDNA or gDNA.

Original processing methods: By means of reference gene primer amplification, nucleated cell counts were estimated. The data were produced by immunoSEQ multiplex PCR, yet TCRdb's version contains in-frame clones alone and is incomplete. V and J calls and clone size are as listed in that table; D and trimming were resolved from the DNA. The sample lists about 67,000 clones, around 87% occurring once. Sequencing used peripheral blood. The receptor comes from a man between 45 and 60 years old with active COVID-19.

CDR3 sequence (DNA): TGTGCCAGCAGCCCTTTGCATTTT. Translation: CASSPLHF. This chain connects TRBV5-8 to TRBJ1-5; D call uncertain. V was pared by 4 bases and J by 15 bases, with 5 bases between. The CDR3 covers 8 residues. Germline V lookup: CDR1 SGHTS, CDR2 YDEGEE.